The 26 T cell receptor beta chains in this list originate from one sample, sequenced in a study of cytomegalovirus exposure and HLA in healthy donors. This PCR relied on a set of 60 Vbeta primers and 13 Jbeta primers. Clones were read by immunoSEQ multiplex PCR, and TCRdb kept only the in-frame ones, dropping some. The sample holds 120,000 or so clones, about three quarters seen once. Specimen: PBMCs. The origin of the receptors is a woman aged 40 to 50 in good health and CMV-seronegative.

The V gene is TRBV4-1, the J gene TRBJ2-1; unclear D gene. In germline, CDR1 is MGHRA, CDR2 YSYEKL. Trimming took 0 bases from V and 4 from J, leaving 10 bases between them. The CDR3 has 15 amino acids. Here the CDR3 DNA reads TGCGCCAGCAGCCAAGATGAGGAACCGTACAATGAGCAGTTCTTC. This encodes CASSQDEEPYNEQFF.

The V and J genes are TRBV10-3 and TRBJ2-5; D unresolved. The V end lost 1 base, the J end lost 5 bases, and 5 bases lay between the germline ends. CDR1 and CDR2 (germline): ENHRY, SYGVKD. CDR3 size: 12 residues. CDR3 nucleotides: TGTGCCATCAGTGAGTTCCAGGAGACCCAGTACTTC. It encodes CAISEFQETQYF.

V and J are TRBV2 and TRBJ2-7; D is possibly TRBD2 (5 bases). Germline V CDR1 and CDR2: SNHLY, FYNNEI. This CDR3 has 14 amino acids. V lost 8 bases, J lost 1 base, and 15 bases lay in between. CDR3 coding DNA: TGTGCCAGCTCCCCCACGGGATGGTCCTACGAGCAGTACTTC. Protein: CASSPTGWSYEQYF.

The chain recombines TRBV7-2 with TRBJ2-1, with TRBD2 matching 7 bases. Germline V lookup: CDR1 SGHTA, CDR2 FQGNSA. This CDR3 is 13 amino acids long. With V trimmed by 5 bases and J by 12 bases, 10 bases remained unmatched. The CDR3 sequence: CASSLITSAVQFF. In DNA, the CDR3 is TGTGCCAGCAGCCTCATAACTAGCGCGGTGCAGTTCTTC.

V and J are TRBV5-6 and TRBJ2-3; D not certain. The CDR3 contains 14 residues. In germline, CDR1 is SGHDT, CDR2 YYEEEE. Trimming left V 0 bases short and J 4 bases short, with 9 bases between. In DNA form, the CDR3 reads TGTGCCAGCAGCTTGGGATGGGCCGCAGATACGCAGTATTTT. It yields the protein CASSLGWAADTQYF.

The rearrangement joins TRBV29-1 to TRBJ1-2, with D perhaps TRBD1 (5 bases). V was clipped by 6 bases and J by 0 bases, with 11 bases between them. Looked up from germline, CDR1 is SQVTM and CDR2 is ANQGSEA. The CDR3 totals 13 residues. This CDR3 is CSVMRGANYGYTF. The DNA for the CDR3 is TGCAGCGTGATGCGGGGCGCTAACTATGGCTACACCTTC.

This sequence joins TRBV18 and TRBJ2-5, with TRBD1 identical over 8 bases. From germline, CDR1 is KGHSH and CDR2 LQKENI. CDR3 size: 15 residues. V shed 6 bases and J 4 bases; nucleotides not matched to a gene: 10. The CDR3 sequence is CASSQVRQGRETQYF. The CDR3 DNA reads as TGTGCCAGCTCTCAGGTCCGACAGGGGAGAGAGACCCAGTACTTC.

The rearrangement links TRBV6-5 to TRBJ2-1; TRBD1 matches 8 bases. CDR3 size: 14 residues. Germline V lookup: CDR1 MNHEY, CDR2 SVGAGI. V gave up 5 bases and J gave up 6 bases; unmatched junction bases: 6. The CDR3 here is CASSQMTGANEQFF. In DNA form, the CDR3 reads TGTGCCAGCAGTCAGATGACAGGGGCCAATGAGCAGTTCTTC.

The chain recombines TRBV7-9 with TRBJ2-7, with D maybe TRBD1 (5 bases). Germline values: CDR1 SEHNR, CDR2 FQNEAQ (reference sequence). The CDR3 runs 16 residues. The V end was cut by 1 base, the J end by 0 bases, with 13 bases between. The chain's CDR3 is CASSLESGRLSYEQYF. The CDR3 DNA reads TGTGCCAGCAGCTTAGAATCAGGGCGCCTCTCCTACGAGCAGTACTTC. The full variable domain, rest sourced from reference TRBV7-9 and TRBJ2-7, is DTGVSQNPRHKITKRGQNVTFRCDPISEHNRLYWYRQTLGQGPEFLTYFQNEAQLEKSRLLSDRFSAERPKGSFSTLEIQRTEQGDSAMYLCASSLESGRLSYEQYFGPGTRLTVT.

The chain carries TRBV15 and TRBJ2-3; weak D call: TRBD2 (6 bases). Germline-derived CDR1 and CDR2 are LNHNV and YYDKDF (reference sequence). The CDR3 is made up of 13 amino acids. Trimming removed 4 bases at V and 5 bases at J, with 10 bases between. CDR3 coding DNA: TGTGCCACCAGCACCGGGGGACTAGATACGCAGTATTTT. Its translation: CATSTGGLDTQYF.

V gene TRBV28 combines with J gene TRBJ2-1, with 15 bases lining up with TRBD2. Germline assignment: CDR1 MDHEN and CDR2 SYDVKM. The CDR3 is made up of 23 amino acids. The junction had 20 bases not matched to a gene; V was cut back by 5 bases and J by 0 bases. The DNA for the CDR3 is TGTGCCAGCAGTCCTCTCGAGGGCGCGGGGACTAGCGGGAGGTTCCGCTCCTACAATGAGCAGTTCTTC. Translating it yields CASSPLEGAGTSGRFRSYNEQFF.

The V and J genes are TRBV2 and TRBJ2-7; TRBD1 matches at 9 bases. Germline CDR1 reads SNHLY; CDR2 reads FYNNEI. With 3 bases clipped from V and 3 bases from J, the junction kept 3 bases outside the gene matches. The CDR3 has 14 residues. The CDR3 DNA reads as TGTGCCAGCAGTGAGTGGACAGGGGACTACGAGCAGTACTTC. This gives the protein CASSEWTGDYEQYF.

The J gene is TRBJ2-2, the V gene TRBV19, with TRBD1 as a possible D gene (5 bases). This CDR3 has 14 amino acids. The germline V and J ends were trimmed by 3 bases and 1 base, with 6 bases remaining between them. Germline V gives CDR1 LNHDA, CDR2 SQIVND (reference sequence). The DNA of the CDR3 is TGTGCCAGTAGTATGCAGGGGAACACCGGGGAGCTGTTTTTT. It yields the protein CASSMQGNTGELFF. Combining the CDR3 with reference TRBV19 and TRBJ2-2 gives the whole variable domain DGGITQSPKYLFRKEGQNVTLSCEQNLNHDAMYWYRQDPGQGLRLIYYSQIVNDFQKGDIAEGYSVSREKKESFPLTVTSAQKNPTAFYLCASSMQGNTGELFFGEGSRLTVL.

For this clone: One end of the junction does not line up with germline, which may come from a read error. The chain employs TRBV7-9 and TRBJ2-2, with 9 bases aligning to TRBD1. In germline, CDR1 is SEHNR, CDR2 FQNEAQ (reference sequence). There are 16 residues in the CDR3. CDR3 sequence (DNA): TGTTCCAGCAGCTCAACAGGGGGCGAGAACACCGGGGAGCTGTTTTTT. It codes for CSSSSTGGENTGELFF.

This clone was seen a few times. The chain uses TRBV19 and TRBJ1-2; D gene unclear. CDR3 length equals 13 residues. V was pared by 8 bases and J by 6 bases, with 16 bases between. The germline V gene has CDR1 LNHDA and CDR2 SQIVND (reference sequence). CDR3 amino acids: CASATGVSHGYTF. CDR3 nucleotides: TGTGCCAGTGCCACTGGTGTAAGTCATGGCTACACCTTC.

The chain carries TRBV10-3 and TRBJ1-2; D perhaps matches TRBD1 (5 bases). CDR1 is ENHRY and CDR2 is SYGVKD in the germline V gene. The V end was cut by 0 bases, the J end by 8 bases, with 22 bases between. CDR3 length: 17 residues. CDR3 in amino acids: CAISESGVTPLKRGYTF. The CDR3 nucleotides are TGTGCCATCAGTGAGTCAGGGGTAACTCCCCTAAAGAGGGGCTACACCTTC.

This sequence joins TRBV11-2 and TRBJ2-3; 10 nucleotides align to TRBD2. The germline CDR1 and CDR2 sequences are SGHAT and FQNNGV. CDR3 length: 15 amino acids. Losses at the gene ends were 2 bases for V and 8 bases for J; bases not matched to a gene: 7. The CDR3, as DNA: TGTGCCAGCAGCTTACCACTAGCGGGGTACGGTACGCAGTATTTT. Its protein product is CASSLPLAGYGTQYF.

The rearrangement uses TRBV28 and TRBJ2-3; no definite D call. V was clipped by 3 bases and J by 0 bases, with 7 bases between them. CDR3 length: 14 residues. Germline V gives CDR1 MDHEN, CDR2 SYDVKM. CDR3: CASSFTTSTDTQYF. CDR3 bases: TGTGCCAGCAGTTTTACGACTAGCACAGATACGCAGTATTTT.

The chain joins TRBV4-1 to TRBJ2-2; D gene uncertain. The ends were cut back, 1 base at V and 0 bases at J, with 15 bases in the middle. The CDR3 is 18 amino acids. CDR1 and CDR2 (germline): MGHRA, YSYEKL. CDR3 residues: CASSQGGATSANTGELFF. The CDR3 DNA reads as TGCGCCAGCAGCCAAGGCGGAGCGACGAGCGCGAACACCGGGGAGCTGTTTTTT.

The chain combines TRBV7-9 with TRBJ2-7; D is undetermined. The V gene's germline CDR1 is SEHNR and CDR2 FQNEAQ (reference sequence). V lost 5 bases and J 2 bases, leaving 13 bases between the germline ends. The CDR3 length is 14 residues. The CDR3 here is CASSPERRAYEQYF. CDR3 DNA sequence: TGTGCCAGCAGCCCTGAACGACGGGCCTACGAGCAGTACTTC.

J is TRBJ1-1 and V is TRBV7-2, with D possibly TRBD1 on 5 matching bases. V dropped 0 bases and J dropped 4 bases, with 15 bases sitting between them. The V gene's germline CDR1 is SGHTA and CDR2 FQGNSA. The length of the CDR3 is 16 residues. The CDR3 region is CASSLALGGGFTEAFF. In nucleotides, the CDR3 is TGTGCCAGCAGCTTAGCGCTTGGGGGGGGTTTCACTGAAGCTTTCTTT.

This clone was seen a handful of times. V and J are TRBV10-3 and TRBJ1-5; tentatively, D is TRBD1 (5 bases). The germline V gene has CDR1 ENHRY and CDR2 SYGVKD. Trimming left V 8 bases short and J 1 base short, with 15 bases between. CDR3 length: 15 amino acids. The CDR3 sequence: CAIASKGQSNQPQHF. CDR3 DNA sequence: TGTGCCATCGCGTCGAAGGGGCAGAGCAATCAGCCCCAGCATTTT.

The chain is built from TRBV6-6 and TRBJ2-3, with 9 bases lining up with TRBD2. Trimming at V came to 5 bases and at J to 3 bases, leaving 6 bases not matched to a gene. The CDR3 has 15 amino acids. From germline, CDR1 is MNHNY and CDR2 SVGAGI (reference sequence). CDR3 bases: TGTGCCAGCAGTGACAGCGGGAGGCGGACAGATACGCAGTATTTT. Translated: CASSDSGRRTDTQYF.

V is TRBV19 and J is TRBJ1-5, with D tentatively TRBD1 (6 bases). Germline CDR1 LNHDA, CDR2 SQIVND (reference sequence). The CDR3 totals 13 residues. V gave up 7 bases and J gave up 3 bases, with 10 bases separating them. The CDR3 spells CASTWDINQPQHF. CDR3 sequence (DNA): TGTGCCAGTACGTGGGACATCAATCAGCCCCAGCATTTT.

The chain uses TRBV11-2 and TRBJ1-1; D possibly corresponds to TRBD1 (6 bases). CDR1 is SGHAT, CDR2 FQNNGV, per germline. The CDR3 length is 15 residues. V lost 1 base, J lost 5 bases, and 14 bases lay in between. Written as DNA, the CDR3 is TGTGCCAGCAGCTTAGTTAGAGGGAGGGGGACTGAAGCTTTCTTT. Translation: CASSLVRGRGTEAFF.

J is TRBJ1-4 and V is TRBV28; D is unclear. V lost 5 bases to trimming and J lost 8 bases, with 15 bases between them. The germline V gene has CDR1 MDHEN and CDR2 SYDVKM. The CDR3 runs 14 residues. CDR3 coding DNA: TGTGCCAGCAGTCAATCCCTCGGGTGGGAAAAACTGTTTTTT. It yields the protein CASSQSLGWEKLFF.